Sequencing of this T cell receptor (beta chain) was carried out in a study of early stage breast cancer tumors. Trimming cost V 3 bases and J 8 bases, with 23 bases left between them. Germline values: CDR1 SGHRS, CDR2 YFSETQ. This CDR3 region has 17 residues. Libraries were prepared by immunoSEQ multiplex PCR; TCRdb keeps only in-frame clonotypes and omits some of them. The sample yields tens of thousands of clones, over 60% seen once. The sample was blood. This TCR came from a person between 45 and 65 years old with breast cancer. The V call is TRBV5-1, the J call TRBJ1-4; a weak D match, TRBD1 (5 bases). The DNA for the CDR3 is TGCGCCAGCAGCTCGGCGGGGCCAACCTTAGTCGGGGAAAAACTGTTTTTT. This sequence encodes CASSSAGPTLVGEKLFF.